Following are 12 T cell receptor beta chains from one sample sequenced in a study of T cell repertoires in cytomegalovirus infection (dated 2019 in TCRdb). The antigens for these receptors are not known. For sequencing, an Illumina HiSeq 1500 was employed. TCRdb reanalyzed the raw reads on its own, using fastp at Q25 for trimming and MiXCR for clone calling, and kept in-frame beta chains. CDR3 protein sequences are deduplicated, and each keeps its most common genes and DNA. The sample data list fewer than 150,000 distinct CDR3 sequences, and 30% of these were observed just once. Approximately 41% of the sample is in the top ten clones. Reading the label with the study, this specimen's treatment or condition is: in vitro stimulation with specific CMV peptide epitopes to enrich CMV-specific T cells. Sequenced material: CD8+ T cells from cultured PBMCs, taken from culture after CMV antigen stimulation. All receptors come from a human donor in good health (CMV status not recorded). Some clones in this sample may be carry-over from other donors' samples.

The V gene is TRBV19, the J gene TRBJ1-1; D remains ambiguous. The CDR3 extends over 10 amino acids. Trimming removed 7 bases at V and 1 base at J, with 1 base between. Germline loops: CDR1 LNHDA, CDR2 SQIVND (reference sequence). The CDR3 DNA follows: TGTGCCAGTACGAACACTGAAGCTTTCTTT. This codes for CASTNTEAFF.

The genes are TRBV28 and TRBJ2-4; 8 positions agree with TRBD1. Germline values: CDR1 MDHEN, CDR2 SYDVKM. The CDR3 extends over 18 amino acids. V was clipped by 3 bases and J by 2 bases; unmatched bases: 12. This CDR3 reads CASSFPRTGSWTKNIQYF. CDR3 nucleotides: TGTGCCAGCAGTTTTCCTCGGACAGGGTCATGGACCAAAAACATTCAGTACTTC.

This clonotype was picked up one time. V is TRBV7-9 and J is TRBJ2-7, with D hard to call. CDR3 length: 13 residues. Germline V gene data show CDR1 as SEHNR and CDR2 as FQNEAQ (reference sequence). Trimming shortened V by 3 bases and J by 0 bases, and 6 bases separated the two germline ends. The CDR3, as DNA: TGTGCCAGCAGCTTTGCGATCTCCTACGAGCAGTACTTC. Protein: CASSFAISYEQYF.

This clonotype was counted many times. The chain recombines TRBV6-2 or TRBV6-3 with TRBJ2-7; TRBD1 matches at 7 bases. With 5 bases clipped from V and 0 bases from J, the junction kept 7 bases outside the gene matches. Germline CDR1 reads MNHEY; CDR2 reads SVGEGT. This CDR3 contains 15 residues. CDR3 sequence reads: CASSLRGQSSYEQYF. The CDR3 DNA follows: TGTGCCAGCAGTCTACGGGGACAGAGCTCCTACGAGCAGTACTTC.

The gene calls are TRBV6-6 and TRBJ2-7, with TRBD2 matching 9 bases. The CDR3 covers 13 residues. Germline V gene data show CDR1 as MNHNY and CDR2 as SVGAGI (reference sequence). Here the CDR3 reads CYSGGLNPYEQYF. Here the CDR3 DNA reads TGTTATAGCGGGGGACTGAACCCGTACGAGCAGTACTTC.

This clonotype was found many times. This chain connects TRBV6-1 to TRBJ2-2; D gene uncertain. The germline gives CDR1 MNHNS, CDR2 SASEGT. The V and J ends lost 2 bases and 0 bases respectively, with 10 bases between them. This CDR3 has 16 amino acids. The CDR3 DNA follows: TGTGCCAGCAGTGAATATGTGACCGCGAACACCGGGGAGCTGTTTTTT. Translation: CASSEYVTANTGELFF.

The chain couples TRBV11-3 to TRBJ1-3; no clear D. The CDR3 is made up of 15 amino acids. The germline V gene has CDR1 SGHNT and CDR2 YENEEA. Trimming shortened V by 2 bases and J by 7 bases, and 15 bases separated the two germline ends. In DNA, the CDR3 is TGTGCCAGCAGCTTATATCCGGAAGACGGGAACACCATATATTTT. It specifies CASSLYPEDGNTIYF. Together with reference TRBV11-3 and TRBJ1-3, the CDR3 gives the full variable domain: EAGVVQSPRYKIIEKKQPVAFWCNPISGHNTLYWYLQNLGQGPELLIRYENEEAVDDSQLPKDRFSAERLKGVDSTLKIQPAELGDSAVYLCASSLYPEDGNTIYFGEGSWLTVV.

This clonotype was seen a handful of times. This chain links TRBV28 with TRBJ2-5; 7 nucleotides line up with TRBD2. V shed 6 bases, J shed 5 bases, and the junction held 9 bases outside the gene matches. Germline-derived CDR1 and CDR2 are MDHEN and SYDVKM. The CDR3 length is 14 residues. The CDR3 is CASSLMWGGETQYF. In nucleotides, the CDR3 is TGTGCCAGCAGCCTTATGTGGGGAGGGGAGACCCAGTACTTC.

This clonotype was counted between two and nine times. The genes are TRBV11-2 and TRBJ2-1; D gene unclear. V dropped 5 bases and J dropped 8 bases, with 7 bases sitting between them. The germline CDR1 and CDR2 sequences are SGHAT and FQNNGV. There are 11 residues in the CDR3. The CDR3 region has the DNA TGTGCCAGCAGCCAAATGGATGAGCAGTTCTTC. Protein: CASSQMDEQFF.

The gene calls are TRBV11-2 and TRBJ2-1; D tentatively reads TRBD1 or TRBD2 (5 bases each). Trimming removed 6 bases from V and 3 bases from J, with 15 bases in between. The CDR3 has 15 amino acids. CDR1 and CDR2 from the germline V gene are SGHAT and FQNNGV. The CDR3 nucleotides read TGTGCCAGCAGAGAGGGGCGATCCTTCTACAATGAGCAGTTCTTC. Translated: CASREGRSFYNEQFF.

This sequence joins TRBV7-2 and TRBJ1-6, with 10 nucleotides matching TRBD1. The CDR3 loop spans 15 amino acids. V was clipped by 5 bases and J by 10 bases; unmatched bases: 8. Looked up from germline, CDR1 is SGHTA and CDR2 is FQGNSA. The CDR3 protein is CASSHPTGGQSPLHF. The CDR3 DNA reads TGTGCCAGCAGCCACCCGACAGGGGGCCAATCACCCCTCCACTTT.

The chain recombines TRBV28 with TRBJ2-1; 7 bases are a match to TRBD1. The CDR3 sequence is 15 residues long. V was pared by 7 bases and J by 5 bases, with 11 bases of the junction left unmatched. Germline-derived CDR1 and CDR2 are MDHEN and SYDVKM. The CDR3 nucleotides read TGTGCCAGCAACAACCGGGACAGAAGAGACAATGAGCAGTTCTTC. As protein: CASNNRDRRDNEQFF.